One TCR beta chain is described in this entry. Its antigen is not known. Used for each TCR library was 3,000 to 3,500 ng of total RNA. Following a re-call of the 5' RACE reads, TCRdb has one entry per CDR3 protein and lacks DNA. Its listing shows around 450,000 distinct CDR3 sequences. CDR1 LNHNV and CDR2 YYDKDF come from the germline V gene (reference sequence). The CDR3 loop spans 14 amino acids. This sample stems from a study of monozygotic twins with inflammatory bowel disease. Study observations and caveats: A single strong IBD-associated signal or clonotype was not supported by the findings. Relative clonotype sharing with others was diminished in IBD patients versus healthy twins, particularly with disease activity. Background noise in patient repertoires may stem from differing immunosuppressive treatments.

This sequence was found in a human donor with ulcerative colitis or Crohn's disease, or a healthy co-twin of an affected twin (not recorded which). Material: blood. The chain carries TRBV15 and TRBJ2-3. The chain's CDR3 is CATSREGGTDTQYF.